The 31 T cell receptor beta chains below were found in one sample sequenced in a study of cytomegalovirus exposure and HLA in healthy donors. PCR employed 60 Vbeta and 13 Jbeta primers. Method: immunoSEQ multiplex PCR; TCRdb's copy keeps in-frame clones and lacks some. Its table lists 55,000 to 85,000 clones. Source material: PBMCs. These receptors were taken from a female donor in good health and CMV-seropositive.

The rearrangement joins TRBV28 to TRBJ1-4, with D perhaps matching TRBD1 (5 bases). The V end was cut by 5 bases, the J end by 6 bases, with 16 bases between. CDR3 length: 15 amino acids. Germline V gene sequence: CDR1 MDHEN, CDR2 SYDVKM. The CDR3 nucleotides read TGTGCCAGCAGTATAACAGGTTCGGGAGATGAAAAACTGTTTTTT. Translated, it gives CASSITGSGDEKLFF.

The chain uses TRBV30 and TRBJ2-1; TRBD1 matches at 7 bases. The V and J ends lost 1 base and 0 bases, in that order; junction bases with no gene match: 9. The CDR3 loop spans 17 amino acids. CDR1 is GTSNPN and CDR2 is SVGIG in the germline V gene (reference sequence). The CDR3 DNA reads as TGTGCCTGGAGTGCCGGGACCGGGACAGCCTCCTACAATGAGCAGTTCTTC. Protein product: CAWSAGTGTASYNEQFF.

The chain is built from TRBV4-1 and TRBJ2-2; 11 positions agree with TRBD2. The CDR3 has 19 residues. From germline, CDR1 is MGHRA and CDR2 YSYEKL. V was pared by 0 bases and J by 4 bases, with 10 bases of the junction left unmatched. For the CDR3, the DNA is TGCGCCAGCAGCCAAGAAGTAGCGGGAGGGAGGAGGAGCACCGGGGAGCTGTTTTTT. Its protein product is CASSQEVAGGRRSTGELFF.

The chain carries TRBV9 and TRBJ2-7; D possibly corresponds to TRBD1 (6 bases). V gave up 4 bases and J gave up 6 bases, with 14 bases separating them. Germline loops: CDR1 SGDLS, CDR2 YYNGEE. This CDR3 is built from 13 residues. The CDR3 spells CASSLGVGGEQYF. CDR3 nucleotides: TGTGCCAGCAGCCTAGGGGTAGGGGGCGAGCAGTACTTC.

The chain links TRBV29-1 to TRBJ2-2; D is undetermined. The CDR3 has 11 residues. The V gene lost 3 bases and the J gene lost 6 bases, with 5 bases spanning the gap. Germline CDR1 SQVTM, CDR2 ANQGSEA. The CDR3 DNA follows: TGCAGCGTTGACGCAGCCGGGGAGCTGTTTTTT. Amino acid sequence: CSVDAAGELFF.

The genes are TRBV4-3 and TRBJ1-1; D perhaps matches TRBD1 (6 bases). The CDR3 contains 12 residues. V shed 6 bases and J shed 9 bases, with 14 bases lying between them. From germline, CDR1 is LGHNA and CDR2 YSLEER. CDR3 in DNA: TGCGCCAGCAGACCATTACAGGGTAAAGCTTTCTTT. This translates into CASRPLQGKAFF.

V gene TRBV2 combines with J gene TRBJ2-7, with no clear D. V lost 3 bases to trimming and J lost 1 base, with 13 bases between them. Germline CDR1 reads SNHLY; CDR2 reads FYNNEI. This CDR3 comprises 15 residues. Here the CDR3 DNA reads TGTGCCAGCAGTGATAGCAGCCAAGCTTCCTACGAGCAGTACTTC. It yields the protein CASSDSSQASYEQYF.

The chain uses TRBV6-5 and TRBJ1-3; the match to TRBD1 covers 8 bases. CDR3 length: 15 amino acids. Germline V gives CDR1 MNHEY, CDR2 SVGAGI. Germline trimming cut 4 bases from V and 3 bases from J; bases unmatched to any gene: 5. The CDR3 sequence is CASSSSGGFGNTIYF. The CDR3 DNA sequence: TGTGCCAGCAGTTCTTCAGGGGGCTTTGGAAACACCATATATTTT.

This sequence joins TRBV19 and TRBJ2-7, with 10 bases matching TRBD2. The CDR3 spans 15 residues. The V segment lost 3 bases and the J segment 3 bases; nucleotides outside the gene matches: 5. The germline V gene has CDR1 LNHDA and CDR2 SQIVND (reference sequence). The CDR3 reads CASSMASGSFYEQYF. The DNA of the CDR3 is TGTGCCAGTAGTATGGCTAGCGGGAGTTTCTACGAGCAGTACTTC.

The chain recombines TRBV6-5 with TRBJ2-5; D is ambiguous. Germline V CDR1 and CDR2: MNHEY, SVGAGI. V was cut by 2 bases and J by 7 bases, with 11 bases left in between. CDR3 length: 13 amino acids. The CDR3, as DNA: TGTGCCAGCAGTTACGGTAGCTACGGGACCCAGTACTTC. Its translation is CASSYGSYGTQYF.

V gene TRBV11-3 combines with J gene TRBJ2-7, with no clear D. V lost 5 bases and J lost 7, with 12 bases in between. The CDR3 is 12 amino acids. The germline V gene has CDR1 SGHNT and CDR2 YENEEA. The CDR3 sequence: CASSATRGEQYF. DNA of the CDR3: TGTGCCAGCAGCGCGACTCGTGGGGAGCAGTACTTC. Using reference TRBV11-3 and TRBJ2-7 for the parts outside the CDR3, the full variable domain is EAGVVQSPRYKIIEKKQPVAFWCNPISGHNTLYWYLQNLGQGPELLIRYENEEAVDDSQLPKDRFSAERLKGVDSTLKIQPAELGDSAVYLCASSATRGEQYFGPGTRLTVT.

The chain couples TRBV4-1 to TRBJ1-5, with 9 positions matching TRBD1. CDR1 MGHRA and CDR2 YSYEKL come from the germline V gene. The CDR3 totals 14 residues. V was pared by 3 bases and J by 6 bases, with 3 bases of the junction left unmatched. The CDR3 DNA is TGCGCCAGCAGCCAGGAGACAGGGGGTCAGCCCCAGCATTTT. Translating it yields CASSQETGGQPQHF.

The CDR3 protein is CASSPAQGRNTEAFF. CDR3 bases: TGTGCCAGCTCACCAGCCCAGGGGAGGAACACTGAAGCTTTCTTT. The chain links TRBV18 to TRBJ1-1, with D perhaps TRBD1 (6 bases). Trimming removed 2 bases at V and 1 base at J, with 11 bases between. The CDR3 loop spans 15 amino acids. Germline assignment: CDR1 KGHSH and CDR2 LQKENI.

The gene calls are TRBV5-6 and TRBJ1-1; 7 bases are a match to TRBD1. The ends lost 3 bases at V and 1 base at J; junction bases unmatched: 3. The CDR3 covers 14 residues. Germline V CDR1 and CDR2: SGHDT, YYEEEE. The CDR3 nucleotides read TGTGCCAGCAGCTCGGGACAGACGAACACTGAAGCTTTCTTT. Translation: CASSSGQTNTEAFF.

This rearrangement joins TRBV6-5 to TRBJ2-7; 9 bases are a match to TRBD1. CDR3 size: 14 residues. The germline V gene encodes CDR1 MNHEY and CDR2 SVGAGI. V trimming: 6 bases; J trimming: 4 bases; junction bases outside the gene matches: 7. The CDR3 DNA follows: TGTGCCAGCAGCAGAGGGACAGGGTGGTACGAGCAGTACTTC. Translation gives CASSRGTGWYEQYF.

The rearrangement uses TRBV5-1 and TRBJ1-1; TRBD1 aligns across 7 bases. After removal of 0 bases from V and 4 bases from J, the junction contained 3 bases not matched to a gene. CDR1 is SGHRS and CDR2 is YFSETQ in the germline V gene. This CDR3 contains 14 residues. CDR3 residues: CASSLETGATEAFF. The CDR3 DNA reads TGCGCCAGCAGCTTGGAAACAGGGGCCACTGAAGCTTTCTTT.

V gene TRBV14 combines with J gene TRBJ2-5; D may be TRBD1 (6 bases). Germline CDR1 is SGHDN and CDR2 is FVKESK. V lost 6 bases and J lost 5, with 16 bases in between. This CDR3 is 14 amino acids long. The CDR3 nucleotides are TGTGCCAGCAGGCCTACAGGGTTCGGGGAGACCCAGTACTTC. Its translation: CASRPTGFGETQYF.

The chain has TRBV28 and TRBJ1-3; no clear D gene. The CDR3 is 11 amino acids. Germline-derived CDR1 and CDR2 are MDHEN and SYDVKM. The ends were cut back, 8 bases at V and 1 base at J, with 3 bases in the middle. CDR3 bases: TGTGCCAGCCTTTCTGGAAACACCATATATTTT. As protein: CASLSGNTIYF.

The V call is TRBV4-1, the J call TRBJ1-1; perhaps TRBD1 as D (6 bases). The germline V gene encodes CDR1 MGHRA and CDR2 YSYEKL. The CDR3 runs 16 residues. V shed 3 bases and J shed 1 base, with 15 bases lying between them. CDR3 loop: CASSHILGGANTEAFF. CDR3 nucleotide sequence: TGCGCCAGCAGCCACATCCTGGGGGGGGCGAACACTGAAGCTTTCTTT.

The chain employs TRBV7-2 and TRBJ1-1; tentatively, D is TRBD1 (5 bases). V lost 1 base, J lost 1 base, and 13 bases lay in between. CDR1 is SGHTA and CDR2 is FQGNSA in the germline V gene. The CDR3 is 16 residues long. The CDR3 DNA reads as TGTGCCAGCAGCTTAGTCCTCGGACACCCGAACACTGAAGCTTTCTTT. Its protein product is CASSLVLGHPNTEAFF.

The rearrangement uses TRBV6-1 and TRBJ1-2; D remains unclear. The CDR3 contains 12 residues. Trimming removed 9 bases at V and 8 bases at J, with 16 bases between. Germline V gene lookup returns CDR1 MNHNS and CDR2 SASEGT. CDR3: CASRTTGGGYTF. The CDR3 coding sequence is TGTGCCAGTCGGACCACTGGAGGAGGCTACACCTTC.

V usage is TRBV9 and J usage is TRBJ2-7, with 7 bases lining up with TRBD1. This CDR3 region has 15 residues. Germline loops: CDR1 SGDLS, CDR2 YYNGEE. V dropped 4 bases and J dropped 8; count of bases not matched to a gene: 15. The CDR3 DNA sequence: TGTGCCAGCAGCCCAGCGGACAGGCCACCTATAAAGCAGTACTTC. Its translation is CASSPADRPPIKQYF.

The CDR3: CASSVATGVSYNEQFF. The CDR3 coding sequence is TGTGCCAGCAGCGTAGCTACGGGGGTCTCCTACAATGAGCAGTTCTTC. The V and J genes are TRBV9 and TRBJ2-1; weak D call: TRBD2 (6 bases). The CDR3 consists of 16 residues. Germline CDR1 is SGDLS and CDR2 is YYNGEE. With 0 bases removed from V and 0 bases from J, the gap between germline ends came to 10 bases.

The CDR3 DNA reads TGTGCCTTAAGGGACAGGGGTATACCCCTCCACTTT. Its translation: CALRDRGIPLHF. This chain connects TRBV6-1 to TRBJ1-6, with TRBD1 matching over 10 bases. This CDR3 is 12 amino acids long. V dropped 11 bases and J dropped 12; count of bases not matched to a gene: 7. CDR1 is MNHNS, CDR2 SASEGT, per germline.

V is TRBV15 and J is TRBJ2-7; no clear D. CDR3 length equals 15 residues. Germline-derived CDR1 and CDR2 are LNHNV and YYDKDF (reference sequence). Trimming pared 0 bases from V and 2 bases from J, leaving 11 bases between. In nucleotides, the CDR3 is TGTGCCACCAGCAGAGATGCTGGAACAGCCTACGAGCAGTACTTC. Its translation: CATSRDAGTAYEQYF.

CDR3 nucleotides: TGCGCCAGCAGCCAAGGTGACGGGATCTACTATGGCTACACCTTC. Encoded protein: CASSQGDGIYYGYTF. J is TRBJ1-2 and V is TRBV4-3; no firm D call. With 1 base removed from V and 3 bases from J, the gap between germline ends came to 12 bases. The germline CDR1 and CDR2 sequences are LGHNA and YSLEER. The CDR3 totals 15 residues.

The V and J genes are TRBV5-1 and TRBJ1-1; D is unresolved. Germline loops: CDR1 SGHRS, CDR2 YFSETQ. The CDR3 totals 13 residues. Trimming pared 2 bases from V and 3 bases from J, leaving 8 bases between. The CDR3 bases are TGCGCCAGCAGCTTATCCCGGGACACTGAAGCTTTCTTT. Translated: CASSLSRDTEAFF.

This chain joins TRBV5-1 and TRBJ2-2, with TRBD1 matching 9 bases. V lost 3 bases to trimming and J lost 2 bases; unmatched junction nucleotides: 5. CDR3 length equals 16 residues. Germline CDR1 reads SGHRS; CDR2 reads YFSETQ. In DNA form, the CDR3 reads TGCGCCAGCAGCTCATCGACAGGGGGAAACACCGGGGAGCTGTTTTTT. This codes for CASSSSTGGNTGELFF.

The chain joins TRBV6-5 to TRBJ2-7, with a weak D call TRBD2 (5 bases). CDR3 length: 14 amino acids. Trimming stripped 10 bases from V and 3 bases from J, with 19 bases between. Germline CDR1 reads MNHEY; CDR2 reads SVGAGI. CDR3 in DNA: TGTGCCACCCGCCGGGAAATGGCGCTCTACGAGCAGTACTTC. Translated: CATRREMALYEQYF.

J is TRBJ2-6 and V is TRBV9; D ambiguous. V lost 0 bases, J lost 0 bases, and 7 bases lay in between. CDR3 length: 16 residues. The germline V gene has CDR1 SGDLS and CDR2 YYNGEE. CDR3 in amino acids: CASSVDSSSGANVLTF. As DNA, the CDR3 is TGTGCCAGCAGCGTAGACAGTAGCTCTGGGGCCAACGTCCTGACTTTC.

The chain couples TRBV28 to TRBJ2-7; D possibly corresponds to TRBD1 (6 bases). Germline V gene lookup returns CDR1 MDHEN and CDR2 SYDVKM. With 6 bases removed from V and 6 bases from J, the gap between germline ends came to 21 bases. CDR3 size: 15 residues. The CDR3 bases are TGTGCCAGCAGCTCCCCGACTCCCCAGGGGCGCGAGCAGTACTTC. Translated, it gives CASSSPTPQGREQYF. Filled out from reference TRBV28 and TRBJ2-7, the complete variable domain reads DVKVTQSSRYLVKRTGEKVFLECVQDMDHENMFWYRQDPGLGLRLIYFSYDVKMKEKGDIPEGYSVSREKKERFSLILESASTNQTSMYLCASSSPTPQGREQYFGPGTRLTVT.